These T cell receptor beta chains were read from a single sample in a study of blood T cell repertoires in COVID-19. Assay used: immunoSEQ multiplex PCR; TCRdb lists only in-frame clones, some missing. The table includes 250,000 to 350,000 clones, around 87% detected once. The sample taken for sequencing was peripheral blood. These receptors were obtained from a woman aged 50 to 65 who had recovered from COVID-19. CDR3s include the opening cysteine and the closing phenylalanine or tryptophan. The D gene is left open where the match is weak. Size values are once, few and many counts, or a class for expanded clones, and some rows have none.

CDR3 protein,CDR3 DNA,clone size,J gene,V gene,D gene
CASSLRQASYNEQFF,TGTGCCAGCAGCTTACGACAGGCCTCCTACAATGAGCAGTTCTTC,-,TRBJ2-1,TRBV11-3,-
CASSRGQGTTGELFF,TGTGCCAGCAGCCGGGGACAGGGCACCACCGGGGAGCTGTTTTTT,-,TRBJ2-2,TRBV6-5,TRBD1
CATSRAGQDISPLHF,TGTGCCACCAGCAGAGCCGGACAGGATATTTCACCCCTCCACTTT,-,TRBJ1-6,TRBV15,TRBD1
CASSSTTGVVGGYTF,TGCGCCAGCAGCTCAACGACAGGGGTCGTGGGTGGCTACACCTTC,-,TRBJ1-2,TRBV5-1,TRBD1
CATGDSLNTEAFF,TGTGCCACCGGGGACAGCCTGAACACTGAAGCTTTCTTT,-,TRBJ1-1,TRBV24-1,TRBD1
CASSSKGSGTGRGNYGYTF,TGTGCCAGCAGCTCCAAAGGGTCCGGGACAGGACGTGGTAACTATGGCTACACCTTC,-,TRBJ1-2,TRBV5-4,TRBD1
CASSPPGLAGETQYF,TGTGCCAGTAGTCCTCCGGGACTAGCGGGGGAGACCCAGTACTTC,-,TRBJ2-5,TRBV19,TRBD2
CASSMPGGSASSYNEQFF,TGTGCCAGTAGTATGCCAGGGGGCAGCGCGAGCTCCTACAATGAGCAGTTCTTC,-,TRBJ2-1,TRBV19,TRBD1
CASSATGGGETQYF,TGTGCCAGCAGCGCGACAGGGGGCGGGGAGACCCAGTACTTC,-,TRBJ2-5,TRBV2,TRBD1
CASSQTSGSPYNEQFF,TGTGCCAGCAGTCAGACTAGCGGATCCCCCTACAATGAGCAGTTCTTC,-,TRBJ2-1,TRBV27,TRBD2
CASSLGTGSTDTQYF,TGTGCCAGCAGCTTAGGTACAGGGAGCACAGATACGCAGTATTTT,once,TRBJ2-3,TRBV13,-
CASSGSSGSTNTGELFF,TGTGCCAGCAGTGGCTCTAGCGGGAGTACGAACACCGGGGAGCTGTTTTTT,few,TRBJ2-2,TRBV6-4,TRBD2
CASTQGQSSGNTIYF,TGTGCCAGCACACAAGGACAAAGCTCTGGAAACACCATATATTTT,-,TRBJ1-3,TRBV18,-
CASSLFGGQGVEQFF,TGTGCCAGCAGTTTATTCGGCGGACAGGGGGTTGAGCAGTTCTTC,-,TRBJ2-1,TRBV27,TRBD1
CASSLAAGLGYTF,TGTGCCAGCAGCTTAGCGGCGGGACTTGGCTACACCTTC,-,TRBJ1-2,TRBV7-8,-
CASSLGTSGAYNEQFF,TGCGCCAGCAGCTTGGGGACTAGCGGGGCCTACAATGAGCAGTTCTTC,-,TRBJ2-1,TRBV5-1,TRBD2
CASSGGTRGEKLFF,TGTGCCAGCAGTGGGGGCACCAGAGGTGAAAAACTGTTTTTT,-,TRBJ1-4,TRBV27,-
CASSQSLGVETQYF,TGCGCCAGCAGTCAATCGCTGGGCGTGGAGACCCAGTACTTC,-,TRBJ2-5,TRBV23-1,-
CASRPTGPNTDTQYF,TGTGCCAGCAGACCGACAGGTCCGAACACAGATACGCAGTATTTT,-,TRBJ2-3,TRBV3-1/TRBV3-2,-
CASSRTGASGANVLTF,TGTGCCAGTAGTCGGACAGGGGCCTCTGGGGCCAACGTCCTGACTTTC,-,TRBJ2-6,TRBV19,TRBD1
CASSPDRPSYEQYF,TGTGCCAGCAGCCCTGACAGACCCTCCTACGAGCAGTACTTC,-,TRBJ2-7,TRBV28,-
CASSLQGNTEAFF,TGTGCCAGCAGCCTACAGGGAAACACTGAAGCTTTCTTT,-,TRBJ1-1,TRBV12-3/TRBV12-4,-